Presented here are 27 T cell receptor beta chains from one specimen sequenced in a study of blood T cell repertoires in COVID-19. TCRdb keeps only in-frame clones here, not all; method: immunoSEQ multiplex PCR. Of approximately 180,000 clones in the sample, 85% to 90% were seen once. Sequenced sample: PBMCs or T cells enriched from blood (not recorded which). The receptors derive from a woman aged 40 to 55 with acute COVID-19.

A single count supports this clone. The chain couples TRBV3-1 (or the pseudogene TRBV3-2) to TRBJ1-2, with D perhaps matching TRBD1 (6 bases). With 0 bases removed from V and 8 bases from J, the gap between germline ends came to 16 bases. CDR3 length equals 15 residues. Germline lookup yields CDR1 LGHDT and CDR2 YNNKEL (reference sequence). CDR3 sequence reads: CASSQETGLWEGYTF. CDR3 bases: TGTGCCAGCAGCCAAGAAACAGGGCTGTGGGAGGGCTACACCTTC.

This chain connects TRBV15 to TRBJ2-7; 11 positions agree with TRBD2. The CDR3 has 16 residues. J was trimmed by 3 bases and V by 0 bases; bases with no gene match: 4. Germline CDR1 and CDR2: LNHNV and YYDKDF (reference sequence). DNA for the CDR3: TGTGCCACCAGCAGAGATCAGGGGACTAGCGGCTACGAGCAGTACTTC. Its protein product is CATSRDQGTSGYEQYF.

The chain combines TRBV28 with TRBJ1-5; TRBD1 is a possible D gene (5 bases). The germline V gene encodes CDR1 MDHEN and CDR2 SYDVKM. Trimming shortened V by 6 bases and J by 6 bases, and 18 bases separated the two germline ends. The CDR3 runs to 15 residues. DNA of the CDR3: TGTGCCAGCAGGTTAAATCTCGGGGGAGTTCAGCCCCAGCATTTT. It yields the protein CASRLNLGGVQPQHF.

This chain connects TRBV28 to TRBJ2-7; 8 bases are shared with TRBD1. V dropped 1 base and J dropped 3; count of bases not matched to a gene: 5. CDR1 is MDHEN and CDR2 is SYDVKM in the germline V gene. This CDR3 has 15 amino acids. CDR3 DNA: TGTGCCAGCAGTTTATCCGGACAGGGTGGCTACGAGCAGTACTTC. This sequence encodes CASSLSGQGGYEQYF.

This sequence joins TRBV9 and TRBJ2-1; TRBD2 agrees at 15 bases. CDR1 and CDR2 (germline): SGDLS, YYNGEE. This CDR3 spans 16 amino acids. With V trimmed by 4 bases and J by 6 bases, 5 bases remained unmatched. CDR3 in amino acids: CASSPRTSGGANEQFF. CDR3 in DNA: TGTGCCAGCAGCCCCCGGACTAGCGGGGGGGCCAATGAGCAGTTCTTC.

J is TRBJ2-3 and V is TRBV19, with 10 bases aligning to TRBD1. Per germline, CDR1 LNHDA and CDR2 SQIVND (reference sequence). The CDR3 consists of 15 residues. V gave up 3 bases and J gave up 4 bases; unmatched junction bases: 4. The chain's CDR3 is CASSIMGQGSDTQYF. CDR3 sequence (DNA): TGTGCCAGTAGTATCATGGGACAGGGGTCAGATACGCAGTATTTT. Full variable domain (rest looked up from reference TRBV19 and TRBJ2-3): DGGITQSPKYLFRKEGQNVTLSCEQNLNHDAMYWYRQDPGQGLRLIYYSQIVNDFQKGDIAEGYSVSREKKESFPLTVTSAQKNPTAFYLCASSIMGQGSDTQYFGPGTRLTVL.

This chain uses TRBV29-1 with TRBJ2-1; D is perhaps TRBD1 (6 bases). This CDR3 region has 14 residues. Germline V gene sequence: CDR1 SQVTM, CDR2 ANQGSEA. The V end lost 2 bases, the J end lost 0 bases, and 8 bases lay between the germline ends. CDR3 nucleotide sequence: TGCAGCGTTGAAAGGGGGAGCTCCTACAATGAGCAGTTCTTC. It yields the protein CSVERGSSYNEQFF.

This rearrangement joins TRBV5-1 to TRBJ1-6; 9 nucleotides match TRBD1. V dropped 0 bases and J dropped 6; count of bases not matched to a gene: 1. CDR3 size: 15 residues. Germline V gene data show CDR1 as SGHRS and CDR2 as YFSETQ. The DNA of the CDR3 is TGCGCCAGCAGCTTGGAGGGACAGGGTAATTCACCCCTCCACTTT. Translation: CASSLEGQGNSPLHF. The full variable domain, with the rest looked up from reference TRBV5-1 and TRBJ1-6, is KAGVTQTPRYLIKTRGQQVTLSCSPISGHRSVSWYQQTPGQGLQFLFEYFSETQRNKGNFPGRFSGRQFSNSRSEMNVSTLELGDSALYLCASSLEGQGNSPLHFGNGTRLTVT.

The chain recombines TRBV15 with TRBJ1-4, with TRBD1 matching 11 bases. V shed 3 bases and J 7 bases; nucleotides not matched to a gene: 4. Germline lookup yields CDR1 LNHNV and CDR2 YYDKDF (reference sequence). CDR3 length equals 15 residues. The chain's CDR3 is CATSSGGTGGEKLFF. As DNA, the CDR3 is TGTGCCACCAGCAGCGGTGGGACAGGGGGTGAAAAACTGTTTTTT.

The chain couples TRBV10-3 to TRBJ1-2, with a tentative D call TRBD1 (6 bases). Germline CDR1 and CDR2: ENHRY and SYGVKD. The ends were cut back, 3 bases at V and 6 bases at J, with 8 bases in the middle. The CDR3 is 12 amino acids. The CDR3 spells CAISDGGHGYTF. CDR3 bases: TGTGCCATCAGTGATGGGGGCCATGGCTACACCTTC.

The chain uses TRBV4-3 and TRBJ2-5, with D possibly TRBD1 on 6 matching bases. The CDR3 contains 18 residues. Looked up from germline, CDR1 is LGHNA and CDR2 is YSLEER. V dropped 0 bases and J dropped 1 base, with 18 bases sitting between them. For the CDR3, the DNA is TGCGCCAGCAGCCAAGATCTTTTAGCAACAGGGCCCCAAGAGACCCAGTACTTC. Its protein product is CASSQDLLATGPQETQYF.

This sequence joins TRBV30 and TRBJ1-4, with a possible D match to TRBD1 (5 bases). Germline V gene lookup returns CDR1 GTSNPN and CDR2 SVGIG (reference sequence). Deletions cut 5 bases from V and 6 bases from J, with 16 bases between. This CDR3 has 14 amino acids. As DNA, the CDR3 is TGTGCCTGGCAGCCCGGGACTCAAGATGAAAAACTGTTTTTT. Encoded protein: CAWQPGTQDEKLFF.

Only one count was recorded for this clone. V and J are TRBV7-3 and TRBJ2-1; 10 bases map to TRBD2. This CDR3 has 16 residues. Losses at the gene ends were 4 bases for V and 2 bases for J; bases not matched to a gene: 5. Germline CDR1 reads SGHTA; CDR2 reads FQGTGA. CDR3 DNA: TGTGCCAGCAGCTCCGCCGGGACTAGCGCCTACAATGAGCAGTTCTTC. This translates into CASSSAGTSAYNEQFF.

The rearrangement uses TRBV12-3 or TRBV12-4 and TRBJ2-7, with D hard to call. The V end was cut by 3 bases, the J end by 4 bases, with 4 bases between. The CDR3 contains 11 residues. The CDR3 nucleotides read TGTGCCAGCAGTTTCGGGTACGAGCAGTACTTC. It codes for CASSFGYEQYF.

The CDR3: CASSSVWGGLTDTQYF. As DNA, the CDR3 is TGTGCCAGTAGTTCGGTTTGGGGGGGGCTCACAGATACGCAGTATTTT. This rearrangement joins TRBV19 to TRBJ2-3, with D possibly matching TRBD2 (7 bases). Trimming cost V 5 bases and J 2 bases, with 17 bases left between them. In germline, CDR1 is LNHDA, CDR2 SQIVND (reference sequence). This CDR3 has 16 residues.

This sequence joins TRBV3-1 (or the pseudogene TRBV3-2) and TRBJ2-5, with D possibly TRBD2 on 7 matching bases. Trimming stripped 0 bases from V and 5 bases from J, with 13 bases between. Looked up from germline, CDR1 is LGHDT and CDR2 is YNNKEL (reference sequence). CDR3 size: 15 residues. This CDR3 is CASSQDLGGRETQYF. The CDR3 bases are TGTGCCAGCAGCCAAGATTTGGGGGGGCGGGAGACCCAGTACTTC.

The chain employs TRBV2 and TRBJ2-5; 10 nucleotides agree with TRBD2. Germline V gene data show CDR1 as SNHLY and CDR2 as FYNNEI. The trim removed 0 bases at V and 1 base at J, leaving 8 bases unmatched. The CDR3 covers 18 residues. The CDR3 sequence is CASSEALQAGGPQETQYF. The CDR3 nucleotides are TGTGCCAGCAGTGAAGCGCTTCAAGCGGGGGGGCCCCAAGAGACCCAGTACTTC.

There are many counts of this clone. The chain recombines TRBV7-2 with TRBJ2-1; D remains ambiguous. Germline CDR1 and CDR2: SGHTA and FQGNSA. The CDR3 extends over 15 amino acids. The germline V and J ends were trimmed by 0 bases and 3 bases, with 9 bases remaining between them. The CDR3 here is CASSLAYAGYNEQFF. CDR3 DNA sequence: TGTGCCAGCAGCTTAGCGTATGCAGGCTACAATGAGCAGTTCTTC. The complete variable domain, with remaining parts taken from reference TRBV7-2 and TRBJ2-1, reads GAGVSQSPSNKVTEKGKDVELRCDPISGHTALYWYRQSLGQGLEFLIYFQGNSAPDKSGLPSDRFSAERTGGSVSTLTIQRTQQEDSAVYLCASSLAYAGYNEQFFGPGTRLTVL.

J is TRBJ2-6 and V is TRBV18; TRBD1 matches 7 bases. Germline-derived CDR1 and CDR2 are KGHSH and LQKENI. This CDR3 region has 18 residues. Trimming removed 3 bases from V and 2 bases from J; junction bases left unmatched: 10. The CDR3 bases are TGTGCCAGCTCACCCACTCCTAGTACAGGGGCTGGGGCCAACGTCCTGACTTTC. Protein product: CASSPTPSTGAGANVLTF.

The chain recombines TRBV7-9 with TRBJ1-1, with 9 positions matching TRBD1. After removal of 5 bases from V and 2 bases from J, the junction contained 6 bases not matched to a gene. The length of the CDR3 is 15 residues. Germline values: CDR1 SEHNR, CDR2 FQNEAQ (reference sequence). As DNA, the CDR3 is TGTGCCAGCAGCACACTACAGGGGGCTAACACTGAAGCTTTCTTT. Protein sequence: CASSTLQGANTEAFF.

V usage is TRBV11-1 and J usage is TRBJ2-7, with D unclear. The germline gives CDR1 SGHAT, CDR2 FQDESV (reference sequence). There are 15 residues in the CDR3. V was pared by 1 base and J by 3 bases, with 13 bases between. The CDR3 DNA follows: TGTGCCAGCAGCTTAGGGCTAGGCTTTGACTACGAGCAGTACTTC. Translated: CASSLGLGFDYEQYF.

The rearrangement joins TRBV11-2 to TRBJ2-1; D possibly corresponds to TRBD2 (5 bases). The CDR3 covers 14 residues. The V end was cut by 0 bases, the J end by 13 bases, with 16 bases between. Germline CDR1 SGHAT, CDR2 FQNNGV. CDR3 region: CASSLDTPGSLQFF. DNA for the CDR3: TGTGCCAGCAGCTTAGATACCCCTGGGAGTTTACAGTTCTTC.

This chain connects TRBV7-9 to TRBJ2-5, with TRBD2 as a possible D gene (6 bases). Germline V CDR1 and CDR2: SEHNR, FQNEAQ (reference sequence). There are 13 residues in the CDR3. The germline V and J ends were trimmed by 6 bases and 2 bases, with 10 bases remaining between them. The CDR3 bases are TGTGCCAGCAGTAAGGGACTTCAAGAGACCCAGTACTTC. Protein sequence: CASSKGLQETQYF.

This clone was seen a single time. This chain connects TRBV30 to TRBJ1-5; D may be TRBD1 (5 bases). The V gene lost 3 bases and the J gene lost 3 bases, with 12 bases spanning the gap. The germline CDR1 and CDR2 sequences are GTSNPN and SVGIG (reference sequence). The CDR3 consists of 14 residues. The CDR3 DNA sequence: TGTGCCTGGAGCGTCGACAGCCTCAATCAGCCCCAGCATTTT. This translates into CAWSVDSLNQPQHF.

The V gene is TRBV3-1 (or the pseudogene TRBV3-2), the J gene TRBJ2-5; possible D gene TRBD2, 5 bases. The CDR3 totals 16 residues. The germline V gene has CDR1 LGHDT and CDR2 YNNKEL (reference sequence). Trimming took 4 bases from V and 4 from J, leaving 19 bases between them. CDR3 residues: CASSRESSSGSETQYF. Here the CDR3 DNA reads TGTGCCAGCAGCCGGGAGTCGAGTAGTGGCTCAGAGACCCAGTACTTC.

The genes are TRBV11-3 and TRBJ2-1; TRBD2 agrees at 8 bases. Losses at the gene ends were 3 bases for V and 0 bases for J; bases not matched to a gene: 13. The germline V gene has CDR1 SGHNT and CDR2 YENEEA. This CDR3 comprises 19 residues. This CDR3 reads CASSFAGREAFSSYNEQFF. The DNA of the CDR3 is TGTGCCAGCAGCTTCGCTGGGCGGGAGGCCTTCAGCTCCTACAATGAGCAGTTCTTC.

This clone was detected a few times. The J gene is TRBJ2-1, the V gene TRBV25-1, with 7 positions matching TRBD1. Germline V lookup: CDR1 MGHDK, CDR2 SYGVNS. V dropped 3 bases and J dropped 5; count of bases not matched to a gene: 7. This CDR3 comprises 15 residues. CDR3 amino acids: CASSETGLIHNEQFF. The CDR3 nucleotides are TGTGCCAGCAGTGAGACAGGGCTTATACACAATGAGCAGTTCTTC.